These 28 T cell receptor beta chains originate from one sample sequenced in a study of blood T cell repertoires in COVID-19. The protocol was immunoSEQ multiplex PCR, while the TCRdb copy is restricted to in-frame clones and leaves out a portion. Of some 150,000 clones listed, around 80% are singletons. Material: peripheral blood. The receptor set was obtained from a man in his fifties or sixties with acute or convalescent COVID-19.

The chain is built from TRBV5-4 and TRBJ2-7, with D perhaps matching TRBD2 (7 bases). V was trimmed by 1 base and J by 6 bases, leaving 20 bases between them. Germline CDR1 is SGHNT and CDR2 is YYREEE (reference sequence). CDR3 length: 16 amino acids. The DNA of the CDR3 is TGTGCCAGCAGCTTGACGGCGGGGGCACCAGGCGGCGAGCAGTACTTC. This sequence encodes CASSLTAGAPGGEQYF. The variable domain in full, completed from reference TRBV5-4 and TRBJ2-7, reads ETGVTQSPTHLIKTRGQQVTLRCSSQSGHNTVSWYQQALGQGPQFIFQYYREEENGRGNFPPRFSGLQFPNYSSELNVNALELDDSALYLCASSLTAGAPGGEQYFGPGTRLTVT.

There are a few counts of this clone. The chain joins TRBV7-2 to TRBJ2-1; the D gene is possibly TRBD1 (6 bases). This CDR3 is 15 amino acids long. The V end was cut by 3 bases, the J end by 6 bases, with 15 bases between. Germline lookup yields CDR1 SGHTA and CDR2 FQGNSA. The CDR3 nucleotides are TGTGCCAGCAGCTTGACAGGTAGATCAAGCAATGAGCAGTTCTTC. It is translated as CASSLTGRSSNEQFF.

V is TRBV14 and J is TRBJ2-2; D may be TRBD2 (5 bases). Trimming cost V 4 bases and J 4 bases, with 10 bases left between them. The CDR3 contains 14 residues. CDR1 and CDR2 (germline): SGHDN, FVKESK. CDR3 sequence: CASSRKRVTGELFF. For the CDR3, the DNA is TGTGCCAGCAGCCGAAAGAGGGTCACCGGGGAGCTGTTTTTT.

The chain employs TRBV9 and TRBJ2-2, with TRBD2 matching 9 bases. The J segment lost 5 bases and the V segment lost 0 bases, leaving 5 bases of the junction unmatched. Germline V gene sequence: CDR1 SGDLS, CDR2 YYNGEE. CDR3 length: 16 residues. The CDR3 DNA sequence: TGTGCCAGCAGCGTAGAAGCCAGCGGGAGGACCGGGGAGCTGTTTTTT. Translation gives CASSVEASGRTGELFF. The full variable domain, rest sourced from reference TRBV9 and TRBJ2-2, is DSGVTQTPKHLITATGQRVTLRCSPRSGDLSVYWYQQSLDQGLQFLIQYYNGEERAKGNILERFSAQQFPDLHSELNLSSLELGDSALYFCASSVEASGRTGELFFGEGSRLTVL.

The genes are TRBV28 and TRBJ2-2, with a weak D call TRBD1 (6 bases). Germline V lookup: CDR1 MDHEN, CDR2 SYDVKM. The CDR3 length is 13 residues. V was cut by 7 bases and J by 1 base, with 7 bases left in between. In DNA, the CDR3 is TGTGCCAGCAAGGACAGGAACACCGGGGAGCTGTTTTTT. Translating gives CASKDRNTGELFF.

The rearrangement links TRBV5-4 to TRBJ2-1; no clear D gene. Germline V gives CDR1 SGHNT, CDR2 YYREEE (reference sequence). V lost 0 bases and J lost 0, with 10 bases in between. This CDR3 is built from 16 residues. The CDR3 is CASSLAPFSSYNEQFF. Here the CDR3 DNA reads TGTGCCAGCAGCTTGGCCCCTTTTAGCTCCTACAATGAGCAGTTCTTC.

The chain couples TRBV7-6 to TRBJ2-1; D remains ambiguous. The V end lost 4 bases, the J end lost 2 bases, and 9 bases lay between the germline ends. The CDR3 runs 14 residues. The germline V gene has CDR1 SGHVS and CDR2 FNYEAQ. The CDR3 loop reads CASSSTSTYNEQFF. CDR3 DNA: TGTGCCAGCAGCTCGACAAGCACCTACAATGAGCAGTTCTTC.

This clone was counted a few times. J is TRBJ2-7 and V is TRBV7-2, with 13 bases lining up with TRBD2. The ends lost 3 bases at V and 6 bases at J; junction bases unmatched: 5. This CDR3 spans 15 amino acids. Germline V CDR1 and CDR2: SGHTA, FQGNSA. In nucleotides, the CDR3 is TGTGCCAGCAGCTTTGCCGGGACTAGCGGGACCGAGCAGTACTTC. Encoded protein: CASSFAGTSGTEQYF. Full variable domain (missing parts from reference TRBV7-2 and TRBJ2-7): GAGVSQSPSNKVTEKGKDVELRCDPISGHTALYWYRQSLGQGLEFLIYFQGNSAPDKSGLPSDRFSAERTGGSVSTLTIQRTQQEDSAVYLCASSFAGTSGTEQYFGPGTRLTVT.

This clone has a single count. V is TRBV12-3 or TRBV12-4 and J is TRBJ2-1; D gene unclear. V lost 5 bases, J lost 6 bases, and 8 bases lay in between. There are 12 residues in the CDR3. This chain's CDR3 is CASSLMANEQFF. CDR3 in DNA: TGTGCCAGCAGTCTTATGGCCAATGAGCAGTTCTTC.

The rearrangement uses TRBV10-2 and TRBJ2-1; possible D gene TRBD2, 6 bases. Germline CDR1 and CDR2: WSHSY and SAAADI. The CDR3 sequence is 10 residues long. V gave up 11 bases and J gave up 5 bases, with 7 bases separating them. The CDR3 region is CACGDNEQFF. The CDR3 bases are TGCGCCTGCGGGGACAATGAGCAGTTCTTC.

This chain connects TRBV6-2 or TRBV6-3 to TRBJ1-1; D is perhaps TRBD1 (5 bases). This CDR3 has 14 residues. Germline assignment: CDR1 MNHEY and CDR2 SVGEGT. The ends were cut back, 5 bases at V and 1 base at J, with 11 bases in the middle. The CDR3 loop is CASSLRGKNTEAFF. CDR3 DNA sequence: TGTGCCAGCAGTCTCCGGGGGAAGAACACTGAAGCTTTCTTT.

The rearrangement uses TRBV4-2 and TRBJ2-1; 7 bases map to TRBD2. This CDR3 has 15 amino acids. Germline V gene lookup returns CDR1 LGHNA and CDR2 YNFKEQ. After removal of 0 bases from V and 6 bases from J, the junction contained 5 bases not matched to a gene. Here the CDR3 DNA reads TGTGCCAGCAGCCAAGAGAATGGGGGGGGCAATGAGCAGTTCTTC. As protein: CASSQENGGGNEQFF.

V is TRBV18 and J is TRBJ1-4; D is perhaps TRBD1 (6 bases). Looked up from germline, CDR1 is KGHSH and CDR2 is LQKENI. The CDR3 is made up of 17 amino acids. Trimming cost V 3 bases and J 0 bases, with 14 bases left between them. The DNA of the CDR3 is TGTGCCAGCTCACCGAGGGGGTTAGGTGCAACTAATGAAAAACTGTTTTTT. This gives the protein CASSPRGLGATNEKLFF.

CDR3 sequence (DNA): TGTGCCAGCAGTGCCGGGACAGCCAGGATTTGGTTCTTC. Translation gives CASSAGTARIWFF. The V gene is TRBV2, the J gene TRBJ2-1; 7 nucleotides agree with TRBD1. This CDR3 comprises 13 residues. V was pared by 4 bases and J by 15 bases, with 12 bases of the junction left unmatched. Germline V gives CDR1 SNHLY, CDR2 FYNNEI.

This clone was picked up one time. CDR3 loop: CASSVFYEQYF. In DNA, the CDR3 is TGTGCCAGCAGTGTATTCTACGAGCAGTACTTC. The V gene is TRBV25-1, the J gene TRBJ2-7, with D unresolved. CDR1 and CDR2 from the germline V gene are MGHDK and SYGVNS. CDR3 length: 11 amino acids. Trimming removed 4 bases from V and 3 bases from J, with 4 bases in between.

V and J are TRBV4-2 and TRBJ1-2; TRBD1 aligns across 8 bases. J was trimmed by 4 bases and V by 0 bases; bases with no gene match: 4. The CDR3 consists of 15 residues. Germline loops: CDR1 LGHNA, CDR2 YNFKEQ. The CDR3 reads CASSQDKGQVYGYTF. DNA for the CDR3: TGTGCCAGCAGCCAAGATAAGGGACAGGTCTATGGCTACACCTTC.

The CDR3 nucleotides are TGTGCCATCAGTGAGTCCCCCCCGGGACTAGCGGGAGAGCAGTTCTTC. This translates into CAISESPPGLAGEQFF. The rearrangement links TRBV10-3 to TRBJ2-1; TRBD2 matches 13 bases. V was pared by 0 bases and J by 10 bases, with 6 bases of the junction left unmatched. The CDR3 loop spans 16 amino acids. Germline V gene lookup returns CDR1 ENHRY and CDR2 SYGVKD.

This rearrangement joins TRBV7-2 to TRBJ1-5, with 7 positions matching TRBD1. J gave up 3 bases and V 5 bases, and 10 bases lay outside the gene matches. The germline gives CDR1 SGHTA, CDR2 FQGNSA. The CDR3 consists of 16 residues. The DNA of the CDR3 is TGTGCCAGCAGCCCCACCACCGGGACAGTCAATCAGCCCCAGCATTTT. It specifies CASSPTTGTVNQPQHF.

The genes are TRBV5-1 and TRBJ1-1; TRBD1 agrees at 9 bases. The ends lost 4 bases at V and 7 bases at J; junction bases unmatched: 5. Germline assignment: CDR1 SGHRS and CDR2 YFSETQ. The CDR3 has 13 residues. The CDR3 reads CASSEGQGREAFF. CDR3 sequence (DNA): TGCGCCAGCAGCGAGGGACAGGGCCGTGAAGCTTTCTTT. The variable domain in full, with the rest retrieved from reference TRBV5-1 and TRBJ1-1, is KAGVTQTPRYLIKTRGQQVTLSCSPISGHRSVSWYQQTPGQGLQFLFEYFSETQRNKGNFPGRFSGRQFSNSRSEMNVSTLELGDSALYLCASSEGQGREAFFGQGTRLTVV.

CDR3 residues: CSAGQGDAEAFF. CDR3 DNA: TGCAGCGCCGGACAGGGGGACGCTGAAGCTTTCTTT. This chain joins TRBV29-1 and TRBJ1-1; 10 positions agree with TRBD1. This CDR3 has 12 amino acids. The germline V gene encodes CDR1 SQVTM and CDR2 ANQGSEA. The V segment lost 7 bases and the J segment 6 bases; nucleotides outside the gene matches: 5.

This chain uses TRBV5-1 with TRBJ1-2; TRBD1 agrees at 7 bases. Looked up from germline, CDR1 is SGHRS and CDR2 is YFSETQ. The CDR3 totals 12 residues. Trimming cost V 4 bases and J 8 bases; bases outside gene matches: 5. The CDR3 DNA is TGCGCCAGCAGCCCGGACAGGAACGGCTACACCTTC. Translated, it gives CASSPDRNGYTF.

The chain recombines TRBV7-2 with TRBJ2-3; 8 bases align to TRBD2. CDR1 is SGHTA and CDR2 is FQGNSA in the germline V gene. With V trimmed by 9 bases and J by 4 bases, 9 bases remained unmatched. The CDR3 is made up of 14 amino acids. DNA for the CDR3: TGTGCCAGTGGGAGAGCGGGGGTAGCAGATACGCAGTATTTT. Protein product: CASGRAGVADTQYF.

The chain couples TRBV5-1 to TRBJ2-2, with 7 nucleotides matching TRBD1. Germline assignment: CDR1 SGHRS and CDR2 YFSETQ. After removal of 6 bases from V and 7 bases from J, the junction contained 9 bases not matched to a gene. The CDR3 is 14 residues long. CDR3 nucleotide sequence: TGCGCCAGCAAATATCAGACAGGGCACGGGGAGCTGTTTTTT. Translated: CASKYQTGHGELFF.

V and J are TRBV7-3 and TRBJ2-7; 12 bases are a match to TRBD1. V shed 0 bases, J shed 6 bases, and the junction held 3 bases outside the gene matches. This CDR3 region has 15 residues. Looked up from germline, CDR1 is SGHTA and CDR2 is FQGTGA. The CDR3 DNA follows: TGTGCCAGCAGCTTAACAGGGACAGGGGGCGGCGAGCAGTACTTC. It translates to CASSLTGTGGGEQYF.

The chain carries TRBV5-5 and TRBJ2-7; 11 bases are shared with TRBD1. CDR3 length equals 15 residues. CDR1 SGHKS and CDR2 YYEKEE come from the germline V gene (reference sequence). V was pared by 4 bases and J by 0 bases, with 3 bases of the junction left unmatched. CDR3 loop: CASSDGTGGSYEQYF. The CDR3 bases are TGTGCCAGCAGCGACGGGACAGGGGGCTCCTACGAGCAGTACTTC.

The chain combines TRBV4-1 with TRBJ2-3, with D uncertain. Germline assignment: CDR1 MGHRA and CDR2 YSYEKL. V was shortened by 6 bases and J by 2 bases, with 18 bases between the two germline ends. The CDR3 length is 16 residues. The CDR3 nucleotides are TGCGCCAGCAGTGGCGACGGGTTCTTCCTCACAGATACGCAGTATTTT. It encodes CASSGDGFFLTDTQYF.

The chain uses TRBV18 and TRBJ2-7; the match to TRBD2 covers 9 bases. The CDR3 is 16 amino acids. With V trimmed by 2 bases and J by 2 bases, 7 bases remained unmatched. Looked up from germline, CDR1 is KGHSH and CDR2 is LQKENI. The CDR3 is CASSPTFSGRAYEQYF. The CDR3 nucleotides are TGTGCCAGCTCACCAACTTTTAGCGGGAGAGCCTACGAGCAGTACTTC.

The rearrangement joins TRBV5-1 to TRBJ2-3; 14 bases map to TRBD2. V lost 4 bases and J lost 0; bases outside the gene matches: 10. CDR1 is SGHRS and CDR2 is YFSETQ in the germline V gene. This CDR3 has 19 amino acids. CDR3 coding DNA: TGCGCCAGCAGCCAAGAGGGACTAGCGGGGGAGACTAGCACAGATACGCAGTATTTT. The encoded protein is CASSQEGLAGETSTDTQYF.